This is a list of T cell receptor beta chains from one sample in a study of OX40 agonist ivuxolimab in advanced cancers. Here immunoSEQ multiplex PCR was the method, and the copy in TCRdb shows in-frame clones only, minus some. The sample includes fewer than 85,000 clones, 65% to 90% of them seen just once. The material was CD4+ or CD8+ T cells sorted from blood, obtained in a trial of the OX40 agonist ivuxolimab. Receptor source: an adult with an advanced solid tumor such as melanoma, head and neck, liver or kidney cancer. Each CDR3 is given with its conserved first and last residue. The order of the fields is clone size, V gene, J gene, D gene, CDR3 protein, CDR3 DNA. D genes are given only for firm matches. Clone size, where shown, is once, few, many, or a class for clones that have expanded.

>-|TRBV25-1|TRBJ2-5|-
CASSEYGPGGKQETQYF
TGTGCCAGCAGTGAATACGGGCCTGGGGGGAAACAGGAGACCCAGTACTTC
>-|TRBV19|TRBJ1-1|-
CASSMGQAVTSGTF
TGTGCCAGTAGTATGGGGCAGGCCGTCACCTCGGGTACCTTT
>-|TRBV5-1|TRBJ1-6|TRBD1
CASSLSPTGTGDSPLHF
TGCGCCAGCAGCTTGTCCCCTACCGGGACAGGCGATTCACCCCTCCACTTT
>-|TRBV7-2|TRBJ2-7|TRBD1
CASSLTGTGSHEQYF
TGTGCCAGCAGCTTGACCGGGACAGGGTCCCACGAGCAGTACTTC
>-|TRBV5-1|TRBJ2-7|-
CASSSSSRDTTYEQYF
TGCGCCAGCAGCTCCTCGAGCAGGGATACCACCTACGAGCAGTACTTC
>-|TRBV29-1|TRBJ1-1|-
CSVTGGNTEAFF
TGCAGCGTTACTGGGGGGAACACTGAAGCTTTCTTT
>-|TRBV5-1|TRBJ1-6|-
CASTPSGGANSPLHF
TGCGCCAGCACCCCGTCTGGGGGGGCGAATTCACCCCTCCACTTT
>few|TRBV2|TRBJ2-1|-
CASSEARLGLNEQFF
TGTGCCAGCAGTGAAGCGCGGTTGGGCCTCAATGAGCAGTTCTTC
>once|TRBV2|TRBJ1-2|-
CASNSFGDGYTF
TGTGCCAGCAACTCTTTTGGGGATGGCTACACCTTC
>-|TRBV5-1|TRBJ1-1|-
CASSQEPTLNTEAFF
TGCGCCAGCAGCCAGGAACCCACACTGAACACTGAAGCTTTCTTT
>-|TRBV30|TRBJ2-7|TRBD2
CAWSVLAIGGEQYF
TGTGCCTGGAGTGTACTAGCGATTGGGGGCGAGCAGTACTTC
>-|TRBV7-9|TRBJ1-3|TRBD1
CASSLNRGGNTIYF
TGTGCCAGCAGCTTAAACAGGGGGGGAAACACCATATATTTT
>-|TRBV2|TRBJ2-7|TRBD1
CASKTTGVSYEQYF
TGTGCCAGCAAAACGACAGGGGTGTCCTACGAGCAGTACTTC
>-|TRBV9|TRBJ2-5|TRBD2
CASSSISGGALQTQYF
TGTGCCAGCAGCTCCATCAGCGGGGGGGCCTTACAGACCCAGTACTTC
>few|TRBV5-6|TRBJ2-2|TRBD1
CASSPGTGYTGELFF
TGTGCCAGCAGCCCCGGGACAGGGTACACCGGGGAGCTGTTTTTT
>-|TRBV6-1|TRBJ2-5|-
CASGRRGIAQETQYF
TGTGCCAGCGGAAGGCGGGGAATAGCCCAAGAGACCCAGTACTTC
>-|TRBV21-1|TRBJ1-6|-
CASSKHCQGSPLHF
TGTGCCAGCAGCAAACACTGCCAGGGCTCACCCCTCCACTTT
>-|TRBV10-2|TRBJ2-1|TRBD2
CASHPGLADNEQFF
TGCGCCAGCCACCCGGGACTAGCGGACAATGAGCAGTTCTTC
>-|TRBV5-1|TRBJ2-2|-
CASSLDGYTGELFF
TGCGCCAGCAGCTTAGACGGTTACACCGGGGAGCTGTTTTTT
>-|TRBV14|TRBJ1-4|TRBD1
CASSPRGKEKLFF
TGTGCCAGCAGCCCCAGGGGGAAAGAAAAACTGTTTTTT
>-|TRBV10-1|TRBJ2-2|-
CASSDSRETGELFF
TGCGCCAGCAGTGACTCCAGGGAGACCGGGGAGCTGTTTTTT
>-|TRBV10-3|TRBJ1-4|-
CAISEVAGNSEKLFF
TGTGCCATCAGTGAGGTGGCGGGAAATAGTGAAAAACTGTTTTTT
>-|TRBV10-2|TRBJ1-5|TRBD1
CASSRDRVEPQHF
TGCGCCAGCAGCCGGGACAGGGTTGAGCCCCAGCATTTT
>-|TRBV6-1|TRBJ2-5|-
CASTLGGRGETQYF
TGTGCCAGCACATTGGGGGGCCGAGGGGAGACCCAGTACTTC
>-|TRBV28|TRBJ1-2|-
CASSLGAGVVGYTF
TGTGCCAGCAGTCTGGGTGCGGGGGTTGTTGGCTACACCTTC
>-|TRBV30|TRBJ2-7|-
CAWSVHTSEQYF
TGTGCCTGGAGTGTACATACGAGCGAGCAGTACTTC
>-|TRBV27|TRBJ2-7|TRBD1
CASRGVPGQSSYEQYF
TGTGCCAGCAGGGGAGTACCGGGACAGAGCTCCTACGAGCAGTACTTC
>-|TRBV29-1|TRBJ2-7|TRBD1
CSVLPGTGTYEQYF
TGCAGCGTTCTCCCTGGGACAGGTACCTACGAGCAGTACTTC
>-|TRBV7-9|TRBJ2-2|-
CASTLEGWTGELFF
TGTGCCAGCACCCTAGAAGGATGGACCGGGGAGCTGTTTTTT